The 22 T cell receptor beta chains given below trace back to one sample, sequenced in a study of blood T cell repertoires in COVID-19 (dated by TCRdb to about 2020). Library prep was done by the immunoSEQ multiplex PCR assay. The clones in this table, taken by TCRdb from immuneACCESS, are in-frame only. Not every clone is retained; where verified, under half of the shortfall comes from an unresolved V gene, and the cause of the rest is unknown. The sample has over 100,000 clones on record, approximately 85% of them singletons. The ten most abundant clones make up less than 1.5% of the sample. The sample comprised peripheral blood. The origin of the receptors is a man aged 35-49 years with acute or convalescent COVID-19.

The chain combines TRBV7-8 with TRBJ2-5, with TRBD2 as a possible D gene (7 bases). The CDR3 contains 14 residues. The V end lost 5 bases, the J end lost 5 bases, and 15 bases lay between the germline ends. Germline V gene lookup returns CDR1 SGHVS and CDR2 FQNEAQ. CDR3 nucleotides: TGTGCCAGCAGCCTCCGGGGGGCGGGGGAGACCCAGTACTTC. This encodes CASSLRGAGETQYF.

The genes are TRBV11-2 and TRBJ2-3; 10 bases are shared with TRBD2. Germline lookup yields CDR1 SGHAT and CDR2 FQNNGV. The CDR3 sequence is 16 residues long. The J segment lost 2 bases and the V segment lost 4 bases, leaving 6 bases of the junction unmatched. Here the CDR3 DNA reads TGTGCCAGCAGCTACATAGCGGGGGGACTCACAGATACGCAGTATTTT. Amino acid sequence: CASSYIAGGLTDTQYF.

The chain employs TRBV6-5 and TRBJ1-6, with a weak D call TRBD1 (6 bases). The V end lost 6 bases, the J end lost 7 bases, and 7 bases lay between the germline ends. The V gene's germline CDR1 is MNHEY and CDR2 SVGAGI. This CDR3 contains 12 residues. CDR3 protein: CASRQGNSPLHF. DNA of the CDR3: TGTGCCAGCAGGCAGGGGAATTCACCCCTCCACTTT.

The rearrangement links TRBV15 to TRBJ1-6, with 8 positions matching TRBD1. The CDR3 covers 15 residues. After removal of 3 bases from V and 8 bases from J, the junction contained 6 bases not matched to a gene. CDR1 is LNHNV, CDR2 YYDKDF, per germline (reference sequence). CDR3 nucleotide sequence: TGTGCCACCAGCAGGGACAGGGCCAGGGATTCACCCCTCCACTTT. Amino acids: CATSRDRARDSPLHF.

V is TRBV5-1 and J is TRBJ2-2; 10 positions agree with TRBD1. CDR3 length equals 17 residues. V shed 2 bases, J shed 3 bases, and the junction held 7 bases outside the gene matches. Germline V lookup: CDR1 SGHRS, CDR2 YFSETQ. CDR3 loop: CASSFIFGTGDTGELFF. In nucleotides, the CDR3 is TGCGCCAGCAGCTTTATATTCGGGACAGGGGACACCGGGGAGCTGTTTTTT. The complete variable domain, with remaining parts taken from reference TRBV5-1 and TRBJ2-2, reads KAGVTQTPRYLIKTRGQQVTLSCSPISGHRSVSWYQQTPGQGLQFLFEYFSETQRNKGNFPGRFSGRQFSNSRSEMNVSTLELGDSALYLCASSFIFGTGDTGELFFGEGSRLTVL.

This chain connects TRBV18 to TRBJ2-2; D not resolved. Germline V gene sequence: CDR1 KGHSH, CDR2 LQKENI. This CDR3 has 12 amino acids. The V end lost 3 bases, the J end lost 6 bases, and 5 bases lay between the germline ends. CDR3 amino acids: CASSPLPGELFF. CDR3 DNA sequence: TGTGCCAGCTCACCCCTCCCCGGGGAGCTGTTTTTT.

This clone has a single count. The rearrangement uses TRBV2 and TRBJ1-5; a weak D match, TRBD1 (5 bases). The germline V gene has CDR1 SNHLY and CDR2 FYNNEI. Trimming shortened V by 7 bases and J by 0 bases, and 13 bases separated the two germline ends. CDR3 size: 15 residues. CDR3 sequence (DNA): TGTGCCAGCACCGAAGACAGTTATAGCAATCAGCCCCAGCATTTT. Its translation: CASTEDSYSNQPQHF.

This chain joins TRBV11-1 and TRBJ2-7; D possibly corresponds to TRBD2 (6 bases). This CDR3 is 14 amino acids long. The ends were cut back, 11 bases at V and 4 bases at J, with 21 bases in the middle. The germline V gene encodes CDR1 SGHAT and CDR2 FQDESV (reference sequence). The CDR3 nucleotides read TGTGCCTCGGGGGAACAGGCCACCTCATACGAGCAGTACTTC. It codes for CASGEQATSYEQYF.

The J gene is TRBJ2-2, the V gene TRBV4-3; D is unclear. The length of the CDR3 is 15 residues. The germline gives CDR1 LGHNA, CDR2 YSLEER. Trimming left V 1 base short and J 7 bases short, with 13 bases between. CDR3 amino acids: CASSQGGLYFGELFF. The CDR3, as DNA: TGCGCCAGCAGCCAAGGCGGCTTGTACTTCGGGGAGCTGTTTTTT.

The V call is TRBV28, the J call TRBJ1-4, with D possibly matching TRBD1 (6 bases). This CDR3 spans 15 amino acids. Trimming removed 3 bases from V and 8 bases from J, with 16 bases in between. The germline CDR1 and CDR2 sequences are MDHEN and SYDVKM. The CDR3 loop is CASSFAGGGGEKLFF. CDR3 bases: TGTGCCAGCAGTTTTGCCGGGGGCGGGGGGGAAAAACTGTTTTTT.

V is TRBV19 and J is TRBJ1-1, with D possibly being TRBD1 (5 bases). The CDR3 extends over 18 amino acids. Germline values: CDR1 LNHDA, CDR2 SQIVND (reference sequence). Trimming cost V 6 bases and J 5 bases, with 28 bases left between them. CDR3 in amino acids: CASRGPPGKGERWTEAFF. The CDR3, as DNA: TGTGCCAGTAGGGGTCCCCCAGGGAAGGGCGAGAGGTGGACTGAAGCTTTCTTT.

The V call is TRBV12-3 or TRBV12-4, the J call TRBJ2-3, with TRBD2 as a possible D gene (6 bases). The CDR3 is made up of 13 amino acids. The CDR3 is CASKGGVTDTQYF. Written as DNA, the CDR3 is TGTGCGTCGAAGGGAGGAGTAACAGATACGCAGTATTTT.

V and J are TRBV4-2 and TRBJ1-5; D is undetermined. Trimming stripped 1 base from V and 0 bases from J, with 13 bases between. From germline, CDR1 is LGHNA and CDR2 YNFKEQ. This CDR3 has 17 residues. CDR3 sequence (DNA): TGTGCCAGCAGCCAAGGGCAGGCCCACGGTAGCAATCAGCCCCAGCATTTT. It is translated as CASSQGQAHGSNQPQHF.

The V gene is TRBV19, the J gene TRBJ2-1; the match to TRBD2 covers 9 bases. The CDR3 extends over 15 amino acids. Germline lookup yields CDR1 LNHDA and CDR2 SQIVND (reference sequence). V shed 3 bases, J shed 8 bases, and the junction held 8 bases outside the gene matches. The CDR3 loop is CASSIQAGGRYEQFF. The CDR3 DNA reads as TGTGCCAGTAGTATTCAAGCGGGAGGCAGGTATGAGCAGTTCTTC.

CDR3 nucleotide sequence: TGTGCCAGCAGTTACTATTATCAGGGGGGCTATGGCTACACCTTC. It yields the protein CASSYYYQGGYGYTF. The chain is built from TRBV6-5 and TRBJ1-2, with 7 bases that match TRBD1. This CDR3 spans 15 amino acids. The junction had 6 bases not matched to a gene; V was cut back by 1 base and J by 4 bases. The germline V gene encodes CDR1 MNHEY and CDR2 SVGAGI.

The chain combines TRBV6-6 with TRBJ1-2, with TRBD1 matching over 9 bases. Germline values: CDR1 MNHNY, CDR2 SVGAGI (reference sequence). This CDR3 comprises 15 residues. After removal of 2 bases from V and 6 bases from J, the junction contained 7 bases not matched to a gene. The CDR3 nucleotides are TGTGCCAGCAGTTACACTCGGGACAGGGTGGATGGCTACACCTTC. It yields the protein CASSYTRDRVDGYTF.

The chain uses TRBV6-1 and TRBJ1-4, with 12 bases that match TRBD1. The CDR3 length is 18 residues. Germline V lookup: CDR1 MNHNS, CDR2 SASEGT. With 2 bases clipped from V and 3 bases from J, the junction kept 7 bases outside the gene matches. Written as DNA, the CDR3 is TGTGCCAGCAGTGAACAAGGGACAGGGGGCTTGGCTAATGAAAAACTGTTTTTT. It specifies CASSEQGTGGLANEKLFF.

The chain couples TRBV4-2 to TRBJ1-5; the D gene is possibly TRBD1 (5 bases). V was clipped by 0 bases and J by 5 bases, with 11 bases between them. There are 15 residues in the CDR3. Germline V CDR1 and CDR2: LGHNA, YNFKEQ. CDR3 protein: CASSQDGQGDQPQHF. The CDR3 coding sequence is TGTGCCAGCAGCCAAGATGGGCAGGGTGATCAGCCCCAGCATTTT.

The chain carries TRBV9 and TRBJ1-4; 9 bases match TRBD1. V trimming: 4 bases; J trimming: 9 bases; junction bases outside the gene matches: 13. The CDR3 loop spans 16 amino acids. CDR1 SGDLS and CDR2 YYNGEE come from the germline V gene. The CDR3 nucleotides read TGTGCCAGCAGCCCCAGGGCCGGGACAGGGTACCAAAAACTGTTTTTT. Amino acids: CASSPRAGTGYQKLFF.

The V gene is TRBV7-2, the J gene TRBJ2-2, with D perhaps TRBD1 (5 bases). Trimming left V 6 bases short and J 1 base short, with 12 bases between. This CDR3 comprises 15 residues. Germline V lookup: CDR1 SGHTA, CDR2 FQGNSA. The CDR3 bases are TGTGCCAGCAGAGCCAGGGCTGAGAACACCGGGGAGCTGTTTTTT. Residues: CASRARAENTGELFF.

The V gene is TRBV6-1, the J gene TRBJ2-1, with 9 nucleotides matching TRBD2. Germline V CDR1 and CDR2: MNHNS, SASEGT. Trimming took 2 bases from V and 5 from J; bases not matched to a gene: 10. This CDR3 contains 17 residues. CDR3 in DNA: TGTGCCAGCAGTGAATCTCTCCTCCAGCGGGGGGACAATGAGCAGTTCTTC. It is translated as CASSESLLQRGDNEQFF.

This chain joins TRBV15 and TRBJ2-5; D is unclear. The CDR3 is made up of 13 amino acids. V gave up 2 bases and J gave up 3 bases, with 7 bases separating them. Germline V gene sequence: CDR1 LNHNV, CDR2 YYDKDF (reference sequence). CDR3 sequence reads: CATSRHLKETQYF. The CDR3 DNA reads TGTGCCACCAGCAGACATCTAAAAGAGACCCAGTACTTC.